One T cell receptor delta chain is described in this entry. Its antigen is unidentified. This record belongs to a study of Vδ1+ human thymocytes. The CDR3 loop spans 20 amino acids. The V gene's germline CDR1 is TSWWSYY and CDR2 QGS. The ends lost 1 base at V and 10 bases at J; junction bases unmatched: 24. Findings of the study overall: Highly polyclonal TRG and TRD repertoires with Gaussian CDR3 length distributions appeared in thymus.

RNA was extracted from the cells and then reverse transcribed. CDR3 amplicons came from multiplex PCR with pooled V-gene forward and constant-region reverse primers. TCRdb re-called clones from the multiplex PCR reads via CATT. This sample yields tens of thousands of delta-chain clones, of which 7% to 8.5% are seen a single time; roughly 0.98% belongs to the top ten. The sample comprised Vdelta1+ gamma-delta thymocytes from the thymus. The sample's subset: FACS-sorted CD3+ TCRalphabeta- TCRVdelta1+ TCRVdelta2- thymocytes. The receptor was derived from a child younger than two who had congenital heart surgery. This chain connects TRDV1 to TRDJ2; TRDD3 matches 7 bases. The CDR3 bases are TGTGCTCTTGGGGAACCCGTTGACCACGCGGGGGGGGATCCCTCAGTACAACTCTTCTTT. Translated: CALGEPVDHAGGDPSVQLFF.